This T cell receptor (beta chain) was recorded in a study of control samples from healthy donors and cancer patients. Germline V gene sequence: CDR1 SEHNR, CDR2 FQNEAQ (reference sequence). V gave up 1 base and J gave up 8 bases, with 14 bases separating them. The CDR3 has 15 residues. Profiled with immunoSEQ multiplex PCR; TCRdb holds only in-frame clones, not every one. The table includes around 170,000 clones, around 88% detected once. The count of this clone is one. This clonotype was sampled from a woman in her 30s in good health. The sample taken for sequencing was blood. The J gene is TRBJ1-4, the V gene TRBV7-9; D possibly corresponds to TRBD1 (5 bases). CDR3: CASSLGDSEGEKLFF. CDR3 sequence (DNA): TGTGCCAGCAGCTTAGGGGACTCCGAGGGGGAAAAACTGTTTTTT.